This T cell receptor beta chain derives from a study of CD8+ T cells in alopecia areata. The CDR3 runs to 16 residues. J was trimmed by 5 bases and V by 2 bases; bases with no gene match: 11. The V gene's germline CDR1 is SGHTA and CDR2 FQGTGA. Treatment reported: oral pan-JAK inhibitor, 5-10 mg twice daily. Following RNA extraction, reverse transcription yielded cDNA that acted as the sequencing template. TCRdb's table, derived via immunoSEQ multiplex PCR, lists solely in-frame clones and lacks some. Of some 110,000 clones in the sample, roughly 50% were seen once. The TCR originated in a human donor with alopecia areata. Source: CD8+ T cells sorted from blood, taken at week 24, from a patient treated with tofacitinib. The chain links TRBV7-3 to TRBJ1-2, with TRBD1 matching 7 bases. CDR3 sequence reads: CASSLGQEGGIYGYTF. CDR3 DNA sequence: TGTGCCAGCAGCTTAGGACAGGAGGGGGGTATATATGGCTACACCTTC.